This T cell receptor beta chain was found in a study of shared clonotypes between healthy human individuals. About this clone: Its target is unknown.

Several immunoSEQ plates received, in even portions, the genomic DNA of each subset. Unsorted PBMC DNA sequencing spanned ten immunoSEQ deep assay plates. The protocol was immunoSEQ multiplex PCR, while the TCRdb copy is restricted to in-frame clones and leaves out a portion. The sample has roughly 480,000 clones, 79% seen once. General study results and limits: The expectation was that sequencing depth would affect clonotype sharing among donors. What limited the represented genetic and exposure-history diversity was the small number of donors.

From germline, CDR1 is KGHSH and CDR2 LQKENI. V was pared by 0 bases and J by 2 bases, with 6 bases of the junction left unmatched. The CDR3 spans 17 residues. Sequencing was performed on PBMCs. The J gene is TRBJ2-1, the V gene TRBV18; TRBD2 aligns across 8 bases. This sequence was found in a woman aged 35 to 49 in good health. Some clones in this sample may be carry-over from other donors' samples. The CDR3 sequence: CASSPPSGSGAYNEQFF. CDR3 DNA: TGTGCCAGCTCACCACCGAGCGGGAGTGGGGCCTACAATGAGCAGTTCTTC. The full variable domain, completed using reference TRBV18 and TRBJ2-1, is NAGVMQNPRHLVRRRGQEARLRCSPMKGHSHVYWYRQLPEEGLKFMVYLQKENIIDESGMPKERFSAEFPKEGPSILRIQQVVRGDSAAYFCASSPPSGSGAYNEQFFGPGTRLTVL.